This passage covers 13 T cell receptor beta chains from one sample sequenced in a study of Graves' ophthalmopathy and Graves' hyperthyroidism. Scientists amplified the TCR beta CDR3 regions from RNA transcripts. In the first round, RT-PCR was carried out with HTBI primers, and a multiplex PCR formed the second round. From the multiplex PCR reads, TCRdb called clonotypes with MiXCR, one entry per CDR3 protein. The sample has over a million distinct CDR3 sequences; 35% to 40% are singletons. Sequencing was performed on peripheral blood or thyroid tissue (not recorded which). The receptors were gathered from an adult man with Graves' hyperthyroidism.

The table lists this clonotype with a few counts. V usage is TRBV5-4 and J usage is TRBJ2-7; D not resolved. Trimming cost V 1 base and J 3 bases, with 8 bases left between them. The CDR3 is made up of 13 amino acids. Germline V lookup: CDR1 SGHNT, CDR2 YYREEE (reference sequence). In DNA form, the CDR3 reads TGTGCCAGCAGCTTGTTGGGGATCTACGAGCAGTACTTC. Its protein product is CASSLLGIYEQYF.

This clonotype came up many times. The chain has TRBV10-3 and TRBJ2-7; D uncertain. Germline CDR1 reads ENHRY; CDR2 reads SYGVKD. The CDR3 spans 14 residues. V was pared by 4 bases and J by 5 bases, with 15 bases between. The CDR3 spells CAISGPRLFDEQYF. For the CDR3, the DNA is TGTGCCATCAGTGGACCGCGCTTGTTCGACGAGCAGTACTTC.

A note on this clonotype: A much larger clone differs from this one at a single base, so this may be a read error. The gene calls are TRBV12-3 or TRBV12-4 and TRBJ1-4; D is unresolved. V lost 6 bases and J lost 4, with 12 bases in between. This CDR3 region has 14 residues. DNA for the CDR3: TGTGCCAGCAGCCCCCCCTTGGATAATGAAAAACTGTTTTTT. Residues: CASSPPLDNEKLFF.

This clonotype was seen repeatedly, ten times or more. V usage is TRBV7-9 and J usage is TRBJ1-2; D remains unclear. Trimming left V 1 base short and J 0 bases short, with 9 bases between. The CDR3 is made up of 15 amino acids. Germline-derived CDR1 and CDR2 are SEHNR and FQNEAQ (reference sequence). CDR3 region: CASSLVLATNYGYTF. DNA for the CDR3: TGTGCCAGCAGCTTAGTATTGGCCACTAACTATGGCTACACCTTC.

About this clonotype itself: A read error is possible here, since a much larger clone lies one base away. V gene TRBV2 combines with J gene TRBJ1-5; TRBD1 aligns across 8 bases. Germline CDR1 SNHLY, CDR2 FYNNEI. The CDR3 consists of 15 residues. V shed 8 bases, J shed 7 bases, and the junction held 13 bases outside the gene matches. CDR3 nucleotides: TGTGCCAGCCGGGGACAGGAAGGAACAGGGCAGCCCCAGCATTTT. Its protein product is CASRGQEGTGQPQHF.

The chain uses TRBV10-3 and TRBJ1-5, with a possible D match to TRBD1 (5 bases). In germline, CDR1 is ENHRY, CDR2 SYGVKD. The CDR3 runs to 14 residues. CDR3 nucleotide sequence: TGTGCTAACGTGGGCAGGGTCGGAAATCAGCCCCAGCATTTT. Translated, it gives CANVGRVGNQPQHF.

At least ten counts were recorded for this clonotype. Written as DNA, the CDR3 is TGTGCCAGCGCGAAGGGCCGCCAAGAGACCCAGTACTTC. Encoded protein: CASAKGRQETQYF. The chain carries TRBV12-3 or TRBV12-4 and TRBJ2-5, with D unclear. The CDR3 length is 13 residues. Trimming removed 8 bases from V and 1 base from J, with 11 bases in between.

This clonotype was seen at least ten times. The chain has TRBV7-2 and TRBJ1-5; D not resolved. Germline V gives CDR1 SGHTA, CDR2 FQGNSA. This CDR3 has 15 amino acids. V shed 1 base and J shed 0 bases, with 7 bases lying between them. The DNA of the CDR3 is TGTGCCAGCAGCTTAGGATCGTCTAGCAATCAGCCCCAGCATTTT. As protein: CASSLGSSSNQPQHF.

A single count supports this clonotype. This sequence may be a read error, since a much larger clone differs from it by one base. In nucleotides, the CDR3 is TGTGCCAGCAGCGTAGGACAGGGAGGATCCACCTTC. Protein sequence: CASSVGQGGSTF. This chain uses TRBV9 with TRBJ1-2; 7 nucleotides align to TRBD1. The length of the CDR3 is 12 residues. Trimming cost V 0 bases and J 13 bases; bases outside gene matches: 6. Germline loops: CDR1 SGDLS, CDR2 YYNGEE.

This clonotype was picked up a small number of times. In DNA form, the CDR3 reads TGCAGCGTTGGCCCCCTAGCGGGAGGTTTTAGCACAGATACGCAGTATTTT. This gives the protein CSVGPLAGGFSTDTQYF. This chain links TRBV29-1 with TRBJ2-3, with TRBD2 matching over 11 bases. Germline V gene lookup returns CDR1 SQVTM and CDR2 ANQGSEA. This CDR3 spans 17 amino acids. With 4 bases clipped from V and 0 bases from J, the junction kept 9 bases outside the gene matches.

A word on this clonotype: Its ends do not fully match the called genes, so a read error is possible. The V and J genes are TRBV5-1 and TRBJ2-3; TRBD1 aligns across 7 bases. The V gene's germline CDR1 is SGHRS and CDR2 YFSETQ. The CDR3 contains 17 residues. CDR3 residues: CASSSTSLGQLADTQYF. The CDR3 nucleotides read TGTGCCAGCAGCTCCACCTCCCTGGGACAGCTGGCAGATACGCAGTATTTT. Drawing the rest from reference TRBV5-1 and TRBJ2-3, the complete variable domain is KAGVTQTPRYLIKTRGQQVTLSCSPISGHRSVSWYQQTPGQGLQFLFEYFSETQRNKGNFPGRFSGRQFSNSRSEMNVSTLELGDSALYLCASSSTSLGQLADTQYFGPGTRLTVL.

This clonotype was observed a handful of times. Because it lacks the conserved phenylalanine or tryptophan at the end, this CDR3 is likely a read error. The DNA is left out, because the CDR3 cannot be placed on it with certainty; the CDR3 is given as TCRdb lists it. The chain joins TRBV10-3 to TRBJ2-5; the table's D call, TRBD1, was not checked against the DNA. From its first to its last residue, the CDR3 has 9 amino acids. The germline V gene encodes CDR1 ENHRY and CDR2 SYGVKD. CDR3 region: CAISESPTG.

Many counts were recorded for this clonotype. CDR3 sequence reads: CASSLKRQGTVQPQHF. The CDR3 DNA follows: TGTGCCAGCAGTTTGAAGCGTCAGGGGACGGTTCAGCCCCAGCATTTT. The chain recombines TRBV12-3 or TRBV12-4 with TRBJ1-5; D might be TRBD1 (6 bases). The CDR3 runs to 16 residues. V lost 3 bases and J 6 bases, leaving 18 bases between the germline ends.